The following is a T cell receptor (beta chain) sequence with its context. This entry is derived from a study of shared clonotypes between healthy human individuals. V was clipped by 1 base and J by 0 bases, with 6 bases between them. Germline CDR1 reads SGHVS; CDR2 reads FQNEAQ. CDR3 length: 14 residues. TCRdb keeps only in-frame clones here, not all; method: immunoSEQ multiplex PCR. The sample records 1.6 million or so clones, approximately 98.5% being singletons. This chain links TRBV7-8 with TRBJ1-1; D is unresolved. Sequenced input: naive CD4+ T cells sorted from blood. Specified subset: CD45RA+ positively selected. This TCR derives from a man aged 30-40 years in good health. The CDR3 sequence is CASSLGELNTEAFF. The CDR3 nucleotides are TGTGCCAGCAGCTTAGGAGAGTTGAACACTGAAGCTTTCTTT.